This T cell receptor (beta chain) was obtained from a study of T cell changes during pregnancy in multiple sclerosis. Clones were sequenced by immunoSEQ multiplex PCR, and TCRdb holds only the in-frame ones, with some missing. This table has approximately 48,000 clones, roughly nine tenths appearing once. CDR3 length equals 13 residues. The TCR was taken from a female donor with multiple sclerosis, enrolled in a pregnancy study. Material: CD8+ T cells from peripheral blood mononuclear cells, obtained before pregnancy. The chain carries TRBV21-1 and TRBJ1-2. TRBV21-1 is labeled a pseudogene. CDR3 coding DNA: TGTGCCAGCATCCCGGGGGGGGTGTATAACTACACCTTC. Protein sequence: CASIPGGVYNYTF.